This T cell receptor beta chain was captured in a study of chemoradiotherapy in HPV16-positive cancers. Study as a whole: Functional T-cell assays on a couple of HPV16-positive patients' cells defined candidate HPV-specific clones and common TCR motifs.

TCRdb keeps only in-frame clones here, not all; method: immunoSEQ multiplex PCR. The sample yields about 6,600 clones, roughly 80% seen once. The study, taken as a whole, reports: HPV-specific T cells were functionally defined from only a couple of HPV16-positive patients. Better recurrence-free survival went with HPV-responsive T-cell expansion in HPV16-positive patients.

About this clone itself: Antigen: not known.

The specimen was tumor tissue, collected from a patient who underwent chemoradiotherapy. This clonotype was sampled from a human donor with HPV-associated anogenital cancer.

Here the CDR3 reads CAWTTRRADTQYF. CDR3 nucleotides: TGTGCCTGGACCACCCGTAGAGCAGATACGCAGTATTTT. V gene TRBV30 combines with J gene TRBJ2-3; D is uncertain. This CDR3 is built from 13 residues. The germline V and J ends were trimmed by 4 bases and 4 bases, with 12 bases remaining between them. Per the germline V gene, CDR1 is GTSNPN and CDR2 is SVGIG (reference sequence).